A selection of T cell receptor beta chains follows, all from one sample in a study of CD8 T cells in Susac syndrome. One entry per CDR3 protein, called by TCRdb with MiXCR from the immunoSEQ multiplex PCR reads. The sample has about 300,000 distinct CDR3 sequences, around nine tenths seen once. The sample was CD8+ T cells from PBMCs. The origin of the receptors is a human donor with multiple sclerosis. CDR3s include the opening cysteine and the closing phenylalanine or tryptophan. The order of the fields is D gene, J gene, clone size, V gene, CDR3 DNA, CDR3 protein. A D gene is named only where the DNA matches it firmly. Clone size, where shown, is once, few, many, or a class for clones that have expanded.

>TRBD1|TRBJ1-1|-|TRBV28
TGTGCCAGCAGCCTTACAGGGGGCCTCACTGAAGCTTTCTTT
CASSLTGGLTEAFF
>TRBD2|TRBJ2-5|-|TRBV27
TGTGCCAGCAGTATATCCGGACTAGCGGGAGAGGTCGGGGAGACCCAGTACTTC
CASSISGLAGEVGETQYF
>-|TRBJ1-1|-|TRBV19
TGTGCCACCATCTACGGCGCGGGCACTGAAGCTTTCTTT
CATIYGAGTEAFF
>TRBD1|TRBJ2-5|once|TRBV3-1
TGTGCCAGCAGCCATACCGGGACAGCTTACCAAGAGACCCAGTACTTC
CASSHTGTAYQETQYF
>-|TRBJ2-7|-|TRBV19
TGTGCCAGTAGTAACCAGTACGAGCAGTACTTC
CASSNQYEQYF
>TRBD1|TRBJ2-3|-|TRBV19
TGTGCCAGTAGTATTTTTCAGGGGGCAGATACGCAGTATTTT
CASSIFQGADTQYF
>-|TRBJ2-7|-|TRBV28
TGTGCCAGCAGTTTAAATATCTACGAGCAGTACTTC
CASSLNIYEQYF
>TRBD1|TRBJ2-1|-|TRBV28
TGTGCCAGCAGTCCGAGGGACAGGGGGAGGAATGAGCAGTTCTTC
CASSPRDRGRNEQFF
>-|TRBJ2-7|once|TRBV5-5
TGTGCCAGCAGCTTTATTAGCGGCTACGAGCAGTACTTC
CASSFISGYEQYF
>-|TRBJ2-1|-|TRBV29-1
TGCAGCGTTGTGGGAGGCGGTAAAACGTCCTACAATGAGCAGTTCTTC
CSVVGGGKTSYNEQFF
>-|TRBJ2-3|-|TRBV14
TGTGCCAGCAGCCAAGGGAGATCCAGCACAGATACGCAGTATTTT
CASSQGRSSTDTQYF
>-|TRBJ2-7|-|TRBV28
TGTGCCAGCAGCAAAACGGGACACAAAATCTACGAGCAGTACTTC
CASSKTGHKIYEQYF
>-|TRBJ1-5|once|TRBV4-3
TGCGCCAGCAGCCGGGCAGGGGATCAGCCCCAGCATTTT
CASSRAGDQPQHF
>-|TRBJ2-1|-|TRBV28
TGTGCCAGCAGAGGACGAACAGACAATGAGCAGTTCTTC
CASRGRTDNEQFF
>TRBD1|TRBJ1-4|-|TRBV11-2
TGTGCCAGCAGCTTTAGACAGGGAAATGAAAAACTGTTTTTT
CASSFRQGNEKLFF
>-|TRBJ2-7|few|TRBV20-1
TGCAGTGTGACCGGGACACTCTCCTCCTACGAGCAGTACTTC
CSVTGTLSSYEQYF
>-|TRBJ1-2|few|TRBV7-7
TGTGCTAGCAGCTTAACCCGGGGGCCATCCCCCTATGGCTACACCTTC
CASSLTRGPSPYGYTF
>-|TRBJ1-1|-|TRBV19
TGTGCCGGTAGTATTGGATGGACTGAAGCTTTCTTT
CAGSIGWTEAFF
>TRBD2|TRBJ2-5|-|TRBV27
TGTGCCAGCAGTTTGATCGGCGGGAGGAACCAAGAGACCCAGTACTTC
CASSLIGGRNQETQYF
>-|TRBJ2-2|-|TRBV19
TGTGCCAGTATGCAGGGCCCCGCGGACACCGGGGAGCTGTTTTTT
CASMQGPADTGELFF
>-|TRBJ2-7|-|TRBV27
TGTGCCAGCAGTTTAATTGAAGGTGTCGGGTCCTACGAGCAGTACTTC
CASSLIEGVGSYEQYF
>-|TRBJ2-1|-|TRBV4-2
TGTGCCAGCAGCCAAGAGACCCTTCAGCAGTTCTTC
CASSQETLQQFF
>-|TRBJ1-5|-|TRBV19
TGTGCCAGTACCTTGGACGGGGGTTATCAGCCCCAGCATTTT
CASTLDGGYQPQHF
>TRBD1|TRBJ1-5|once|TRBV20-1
TGCAGTGCTAGTTGGGACAGGGGCTGGCAGCCCCAGCATTTT
CSASWDRGWQPQHF
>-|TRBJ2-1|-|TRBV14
TGTGCCAGCGGACGGCTGCAATACAATGAGCAGTTCTTC
CASGRLQYNEQFF
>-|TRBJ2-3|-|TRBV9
TGTGCCAGCAGCCCCGTCCTTAGCACAGATACGCAGTATTTT
CASSPVLSTDTQYF
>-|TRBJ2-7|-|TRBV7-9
TGTGCCAGCAGCTTACCCTCCCGTCCCTACGAGCAGTACTTC
CASSLPSRPYEQYF
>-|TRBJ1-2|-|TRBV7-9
TGTGCCAGCAGCCCAGCGGGGGGCGTCTTTGAATATGGCTACACCTTC
CASSPAGGVFEYGYTF
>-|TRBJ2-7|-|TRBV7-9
TGTGCCAGCAGCTTACAGGGGATGTCCTACGAGCAGTACTTC
CASSLQGMSYEQYF
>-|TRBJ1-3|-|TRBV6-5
TGTGCCAGCAGGCGTCGACAGGTTGGAAACGCCATATATTTT
CASRRRQVGNAIYF
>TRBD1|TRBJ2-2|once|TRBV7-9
TGTGCCAGCAGCTTGTCCGGGACAGGGGACACCGGGGAGCTGTTTTTT
CASSLSGTGDTGELFF
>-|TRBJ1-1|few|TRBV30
TGTGCCTGGTCTACGGGGAGCACTGAAGCTTTCTTT
CAWSTGSTEAFF
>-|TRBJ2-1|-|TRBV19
TGTGCCAGTAGTATACAGGAAACCTACAATGAGCAGTTCTTC
CASSIQETYNEQFF
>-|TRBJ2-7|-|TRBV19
TGTGCCAGTAGTTTAACTTCCGGGACCTCAACCCCTCTCGTAGAGCAGTACTTC
CASSLTSGTSTPLVEQYF
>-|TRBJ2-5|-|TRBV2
TGTGCCAGCACCGAACGGGGGGCGATCAAGACCCAGTACTTC
CASTERGAIKTQYF
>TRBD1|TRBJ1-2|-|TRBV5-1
TGCGCCAGCAGCTCGGACTGGGCAGGGGGCAACTATGGCTACACCTTC
CASSSDWAGGNYGYTF
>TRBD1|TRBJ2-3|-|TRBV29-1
TGCAGCGTTGAAGATGGGACAGGGTGGGGTGGAGATACGCAGTATTTT
CSVEDGTGWGGDTQYF
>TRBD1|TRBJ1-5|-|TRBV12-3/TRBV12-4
TGTGCCAGCAGCGACCGGCAGGGGGCCCGCAATCAGCCCCAGCATTTT
CASSDRQGARNQPQHF
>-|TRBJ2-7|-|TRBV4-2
TGTGCCAGCAGCCAAGAGGGGGACGGGGAGGACTACGAGCAGTACTTC
CASSQEGDGEDYEQYF
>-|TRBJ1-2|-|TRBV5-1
TGCGCCAGCAGCTTGATAGGGGATGGCTACACCTTC
CASSLIGDGYTF
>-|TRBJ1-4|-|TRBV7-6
TGTGCCAGCAGCTTGTTCGAAACTAATGAAAAACTGTTTTTT
CASSLFETNEKLFF
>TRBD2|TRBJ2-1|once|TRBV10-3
TGTGCCATCAGTGATCCTAGCGGGGGAACCTACAATGAGCAGTTCTTC
CAISDPSGGTYNEQFF
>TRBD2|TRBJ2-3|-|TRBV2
TGTGCCAGCAGTCGGTTACCCGGGACTAGCGGAACAGATACGCAGTATTTT
CASSRLPGTSGTDTQYF
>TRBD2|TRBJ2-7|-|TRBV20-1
TGCAGTGCTAGAGATCGGTGGACTAGCGGGAGGGGCTACGAGCAGTACTTC
CSARDRWTSGRGYEQYF
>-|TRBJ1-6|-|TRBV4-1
TGCGCCAGCACGAGGGCTGGAGCCGCAATTAATTCACCCCTCCACTTT
CASTRAGAAINSPLHF
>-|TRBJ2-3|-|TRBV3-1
TGTGCCAGCAGCCCACCGAGGGTAACTAGCACAGATACGCAGTATTTT
CASSPPRVTSTDTQYF
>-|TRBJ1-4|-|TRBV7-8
TGTGCCAGCAGAAAAGGCCGGGGACTCACGGCAAGTGCAACTAATGAAAAACTGTTTTTT
CASRKGRGLTASATNEKLFF
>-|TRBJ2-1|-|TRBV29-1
TGCAGCGCTCTAGGGCCTGATGAGCAGTTCTTC
CSALGPDEQFF
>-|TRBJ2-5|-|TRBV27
TGTGCCAGCAGTTTATCGGGGTTCCAAGAGACCCAGTACTTC
CASSLSGFQETQYF
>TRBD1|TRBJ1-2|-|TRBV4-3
TGCGCCAGCAGCCAAGATGACAGGGCATCACCAAGCTATGGCTACACCTTC
CASSQDDRASPSYGYTF
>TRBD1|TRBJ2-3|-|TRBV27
TGTGCCAGCAGTTTCCAGGGGGGCACAGATACGCAGTATTTT
CASSFQGGTDTQYF
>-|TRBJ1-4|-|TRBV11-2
TGTGCCAGCAGCTCTAGCCGGGGAGAGGAAAAACTGTTTTTT
CASSSSRGEEKLFF
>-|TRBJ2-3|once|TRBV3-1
TGTGCCAGCAGCCAAGAATGGGCCCGTGGCGGATTCACAGATACGCAGTATTTT
CASSQEWARGGFTDTQYF
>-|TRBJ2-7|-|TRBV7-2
TGTGCCAGCAGCTTAATCGGCCAGAACGAGCAGTACTTC
CASSLIGQNEQYF
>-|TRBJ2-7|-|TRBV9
TGTGCCAGCAGCGTAGGAGACGAATCCGTCGAGCAGTACTTC
CASSVGDESVEQYF
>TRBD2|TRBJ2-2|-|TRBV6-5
TGTGCCAGCAGTTACTCTAGCGGGGAAACCACCGGGGAGCTGTTTTTT
CASSYSSGETTGELFF
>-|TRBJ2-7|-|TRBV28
TGTGCCAGCAGTCCGACAAAAGACAGGTTTCCCTACGAGCAGTACTTC
CASSPTKDRFPYEQYF